This T cell receptor beta chain was identified during a study of T-cell reconstitution after alpha-beta-depleted transplantation in children. Overall study results and limits: Surviving recipient T cells and thymic progenitors produced the high day-60 TCRbeta diversity seen in some patients. Expanded graft clones numbering several hundred reportedly gave rise to alpha-beta T cells about two months after transplant.

Preparation of the TCRbeta library was carried out with unique molecular identifiers. TCRdb reprocessed the PCR reads via MiXCR and lists one record per CDR3 protein. Of over 400,000 distinct CDR3 sequences detected, 43% appear once; the ten largest clones hold approximately 30%. Note on this clonotype: Its cognate antigen is unknown.

Sequencing was performed on PBMCs, taken before TCRalphabeta/CD19-depleted stem cell transplant. This sequence originates from a girl aged 2 to 9 with aplastic anemia, due to receive a stem cell transplant.

The CDR3 region is CASSLVAGVGDTQYF. CDR3 DNA: TGTGCCAGCAGTTTAGTAGCGGGAGTTGGAGATACGCAGTATTTT. The chain recombines TRBV12-3 or TRBV12-4 with TRBJ2-3; 9 bases match TRBD2. The CDR3 totals 15 residues. Trimming removed 1 base from V and 5 bases from J; junction bases left unmatched: 4.